This TCR beta chain was retrieved from a study of cytomegalovirus exposure and HLA in healthy donors. Study-level findings and limits: The authors listed over 150 TCR beta chains as cytomegalovirus-associated. In vitro testing confirmed a few CMV-associated chains as specific for CMV antigens.

This CDR3 has 15 residues. Germline CDR1 and CDR2: SGHRS and YFSETQ. V shed 0 bases and J shed 5 bases, with 15 bases lying between them. As to this clone: Antigen: not known.

Some clones are missing from TCRdb's copy, which holds only in-frame ones; the method was immunoSEQ multiplex PCR. The repertoire consists of roughly 350,000 clones, with roughly 89% occurring once and the leading ten covering around 0.84%. The specimen was PBMCs. This clonotype originated in a woman aged 18 to 35 in good health and CMV-seronegative. The chain carries TRBV5-1 and TRBJ2-7; D is possibly TRBD1 (5 bases). In nucleotides, the CDR3 is TGCGCCAGCAGCTTGGATGGTCAGGGTGTGGACGAGCAGTACTTC. Its protein product is CASSLDGQGVDEQYF.